This T cell receptor (beta chain) was sequenced for a study of T-cell reconstitution after alpha-beta-depleted transplantation in children. The TCRbeta library was prepared with unique molecular identifiers. TCRdb reprocessed the PCR reads with MiXCR, giving one entry per CDR3 protein. This repertoire shows some 120,000 distinct CDR3 sequences, roughly 9.7% found once; its top ten account for around 24%. The CDR3 runs 14 residues. V was trimmed by 3 bases and J by 4 bases, leaving 16 bases between them. Per the germline V gene, CDR1 is DFQATT and CDR2 is SNEGSKA (reference sequence). This clonotype has a handful of counts.

The sequence came from a girl under three years old who had a stem cell transplant for combined immunodeficiency, so the T cells may come from the graft donor. Here the sequenced sample was PBMCs, mostly from graft donor cells, taken 180 days after TCRalphabeta/CD19-depleted stem cell transplant. The chain recombines TRBV20-1 with TRBJ2-7; a weak D match, TRBD1 (5 bases). The CDR3 DNA sequence: TGCAGTGCTAGTATTCCAGGGCGAAATTACGAGCAGTACTTC. It codes for CSASIPGRNYEQYF.